These 20 T cell receptor beta chains were all obtained from the same sample, sequenced in a study of lymphopenia after photon versus proton radiotherapy. Measured with immunoSEQ multiplex PCR; TCRdb has only the in-frame clones, and not every one. The sample records 9,500 to 15,000 clones, 89% being singletons. This specimen was peripheral blood, taken from a patient treated with proton-based radiotherapy. The source of these receptors is a man aged 60-69 years with pancreatic cancer.

The count of this clone is one. The chain combines TRBV5-8 with TRBJ2-1, with 7 bases identical to TRBD2. Germline trimming cut 0 bases from V and 3 bases from J; bases unmatched to any gene: 9. The CDR3 runs 17 residues. In germline, CDR1 is SGHTS, CDR2 YDEGEE. As DNA, the CDR3 is TGTGCCAGCAGCTTGGTAGCGGGCAGCCTCGTCTACAATGAGCAGTTCTTC. Translating it yields CASSLVAGSLVYNEQFF.

This chain uses TRBV6-6 with TRBJ2-1; 9 bases agree with TRBD2. This CDR3 has 15 residues. Germline lookup yields CDR1 MNHNY and CDR2 SVGAGI (reference sequence). V shed 1 base and J 6 bases; nucleotides not matched to a gene: 4. The CDR3, as DNA: TGTGCCAGCAGTTACTACGGGACTAGCCTCAATGAGCAGTTCTTC. Translation gives CASSYYGTSLNEQFF.

V and J are TRBV6-6 and TRBJ2-1; 10 bases agree with TRBD1. The CDR3 sequence is 14 residues long. V shed 8 bases, J shed 2 bases, and the junction held 3 bases outside the gene matches. Per germline, CDR1 MNHNY and CDR2 SVGAGI (reference sequence). The CDR3 DNA sequence: TGTGCCAGCCGGGGGACAGGGGCCTACAATGAGCAGTTCTTC. It codes for CASRGTGAYNEQFF.

This chain joins TRBV19 and TRBJ1-1, with 9 bases lining up with TRBD1. The CDR3 sequence is 16 residues long. Germline CDR1 and CDR2: LNHDA and SQIVND (reference sequence). The V gene end was trimmed by 6 bases and the J gene end by 0 bases; junction bases not matched to a gene: 8. The CDR3 loop reads CASRHRGQGMNTEAFF. As DNA, the CDR3 is TGTGCCAGTAGACACAGGGGACAGGGTATGAACACTGAAGCTTTCTTT.

J is TRBJ2-2 and V is TRBV7-9, with TRBD2 matching 7 bases. Germline CDR1 reads SEHNR; CDR2 reads FQNEAQ (reference sequence). The CDR3 extends over 12 amino acids. The V segment lost 8 bases and the J segment 7 bases; nucleotides outside the gene matches: 4. Here the CDR3 reads CASGAGDGELFF. CDR3 bases: TGTGCCAGCGGGGCGGGAGACGGGGAGCTGTTTTTT.

There are a few counts of this clone. The chain has TRBV5-4 and TRBJ1-3, with D possibly TRBD1 on 6 matching bases. Germline values: CDR1 SGHNT, CDR2 YYREEE (reference sequence). The CDR3 is made up of 16 amino acids. The V end lost 0 bases, the J end lost 2 bases, and 12 bases lay between the germline ends. The CDR3 reads CASSLAQGSTGNTIYF. The CDR3 region has the DNA TGTGCCAGCAGCTTGGCGCAGGGGAGTACTGGAAACACCATATATTTT.

This clone was counted between two and nine times. The chain combines TRBV28 with TRBJ2-7, with TRBD2 matching over 8 bases. Trimming at V came to 6 bases and at J to 3 bases, leaving 7 bases not matched to a gene. The CDR3 consists of 14 residues. Germline V gives CDR1 MDHEN, CDR2 SYDVKM. CDR3 loop: CASRKRELHYEQYF. As DNA, the CDR3 is TGTGCCAGCAGGAAGCGGGAGCTTCACTACGAGCAGTACTTC.

The chain couples TRBV5-4 to TRBJ2-7; 9 nucleotides match TRBD1. Germline assignment: CDR1 SGHNT and CDR2 YYREEE (reference sequence). The ends lost 2 bases at V and 3 bases at J; junction bases unmatched: 3. The CDR3 loop spans 14 amino acids. CDR3 residues: CASSFPDRGYEQYF. The DNA for the CDR3 is TGTGCCAGCAGCTTCCCGGACAGGGGCTACGAGCAGTACTTC.

The rearrangement joins TRBV9 to TRBJ2-1; TRBD2 matches 11 bases. CDR3 length equals 16 residues. Losses at the gene ends were 0 bases for V and 5 bases for J; bases not matched to a gene: 4. Per the germline V gene, CDR1 is SGDLS and CDR2 is YYNGEE. The CDR3 region is CASSVVAGGPNNEQFF. The CDR3 nucleotides read TGTGCCAGCAGCGTAGTAGCGGGAGGGCCCAACAATGAGCAGTTCTTC. Filled out from reference TRBV9 and TRBJ2-1, the complete variable domain reads DSGVTQTPKHLITATGQRVTLRCSPRSGDLSVYWYQQSLDQGLQFLIQYYNGEERAKGNILERFSAQQFPDLHSELNLSSLELGDSALYFCASSVVAGGPNNEQFFGPGTRLTVL.

This chain joins TRBV19 and TRBJ2-7; 10 nucleotides match TRBD2. J was trimmed by 3 bases and V by 0 bases; bases with no gene match: 8. Germline V gene sequence: CDR1 LNHDA, CDR2 SQIVND (reference sequence). The CDR3 spans 17 residues. The DNA of the CDR3 is TGTGCCAGTAGTATAGATTCACGGACTAGCGGACTCTACGAGCAGTACTTC. Translated, it gives CASSIDSRTSGLYEQYF.

The chain couples TRBV7-9 to TRBJ2-1; a weak D match, TRBD1 (5 bases). The V and J ends lost 5 bases and 3 bases respectively, with 14 bases between them. The CDR3 contains 15 residues. Germline CDR1 reads SEHNR; CDR2 reads FQNEAQ (reference sequence). CDR3 region: CASSPGRARYNEQFF. CDR3 nucleotide sequence: TGTGCCAGCAGCCCCGGCAGGGCCCGCTACAATGAGCAGTTCTTC.

V is TRBV6-6 and J is TRBJ1-1; D call uncertain. V was trimmed by 8 bases and J by 1 base, leaving 11 bases between them. This CDR3 region has 13 residues. The germline CDR1 and CDR2 sequences are MNHNY and SVGAGI (reference sequence). The CDR3 nucleotides are TGTGCCAGCTCCCGTGGGGAGAACACTGAAGCTTTCTTT. Protein sequence: CASSRGENTEAFF.

J is TRBJ2-1 and V is TRBV19; a weak D match, TRBD2 (5 bases). This CDR3 has 12 amino acids. The germline V and J ends were trimmed by 2 bases and 8 bases, with 7 bases remaining between them. CDR1 is LNHDA and CDR2 is SQIVND in the germline V gene (reference sequence). This CDR3 is CASSIREHEQFF. The CDR3 DNA sequence: TGTGCCAGTAGTATAAGGGAGCATGAGCAGTTCTTC.

The chain joins TRBV7-2 to TRBJ2-7; 9 bases are shared with TRBD1. Germline lookup yields CDR1 SGHTA and CDR2 FQGNSA. Trimming took 1 base from V and 2 from J; bases not matched to a gene: 3. The CDR3 is 15 residues long. The CDR3 reads CASSLGQGEPYEQYF. CDR3 DNA: TGTGCCAGCAGCTTAGGACAGGGGGAACCCTACGAGCAGTACTTC.

The chain couples TRBV9 to TRBJ2-5; 15 bases match TRBD2. Germline-derived CDR1 and CDR2 are SGDLS and YYNGEE. The CDR3 totals 15 residues. J lost 4 bases, V lost 4 bases, and 2 bases had no gene match. The CDR3 DNA reads TGTGCCAGCAGCAGGACTAGCGGGAGGGTAGAGACCCAGTACTTC. It encodes CASSRTSGRVETQYF.

The rearrangement joins TRBV5-4 to TRBJ1-1; tentative D call: TRBD1 (5 bases). Trimming removed 5 bases at V and 6 bases at J, with 14 bases between. The CDR3 covers 13 residues. In germline, CDR1 is SGHNT, CDR2 YYREEE (reference sequence). The CDR3 DNA is TGTGCCAGCAGGACCTTCACGGGACCTGAAGCTTTCTTT. This gives the protein CASRTFTGPEAFF.

The chain is built from TRBV7-6 and TRBJ1-1; 7 bases are shared with TRBD1. Germline trimming cut 6 bases from V and 9 bases from J; bases unmatched to any gene: 13. Looked up from germline, CDR1 is SGHVS and CDR2 is FNYEAQ. The CDR3 has 14 residues. The CDR3 DNA is TGTGCCAGCAGGTTACAGAGACAGGGCACCAAAGCTTTCTTT. Amino acids: CASRLQRQGTKAFF.

V gene TRBV28 combines with J gene TRBJ2-5; no definite D call. Judging by the DNA end, TRBJ2-7 fits better; the J call may be wrong. Germline V CDR1 and CDR2: MDHEN, SYDVKM. This CDR3 comprises 13 residues. The CDR3 reads CASSPLASYEQYF. The CDR3 coding sequence is TGTGCCAGCAGTCCCTTGGCTTCCTACGAGCAGTACTTC.

This clone came up a few times. The chain is built from TRBV5-4 and TRBJ2-1, with 10 positions matching TRBD2. The CDR3 has 14 residues. The V and J ends lost 2 bases and 10 bases, in that order; junction bases with no gene match: 6. Germline values: CDR1 SGHNT, CDR2 YYREEE (reference sequence). CDR3 bases: TGTGCCAGCAGCTTCCGGACTAGCGGCTCGGAGCAGTTCTTC. Translated, it gives CASSFRTSGSEQFF.

The chain employs TRBV7-8 and TRBJ1-1, with D possibly being TRBD1 (5 bases). V lost 5 bases and J 8 bases, leaving 12 bases between the germline ends. This CDR3 has 12 residues. Germline V gene data show CDR1 as SGHVS and CDR2 as FQNEAQ. CDR3 sequence: CASSAAGGEAFF. Written as DNA, the CDR3 is TGTGCCAGCAGCGCGGCTGGGGGGGAAGCTTTCTTT.